These T cell receptor beta chains were read from a single sample in a study of cytomegalovirus exposure and HLA in healthy donors. The assay was immunoSEQ multiplex PCR, and TCRdb's table has in-frame clones only and misses some. Here the sample spans under 250,000 clones, 70% to 90% being singletons. Source material: PBMCs. Source of these receptors: a woman aged 18 to 35 in good health and CMV-seronegative. The CDR3 runs from the conserved cysteine through the conserved F or W. The D gene is left open where the match is weak. A clone size is listed for some rows: how often the clone was seen (once, few, many), or a class if it is expanded.

J: TRBJ2-7
size: .
V: TRBV15
D: .
DNA: TGTGCCACCAGCAGAGATCGTACCTACGAGCAGTACTTC
CDR3: CATSRDRTYEQYF

J: TRBJ1-4
size: .
V: TRBV9
D: .
DNA: TGTGCCAGCAGCGTAGCGGGTCGAGTGGGTGAAAAACTGTTTTTT
CDR3: CASSVAGRVGEKLFF

J: TRBJ2-1
size: .
V: TRBV28
D: .
DNA: TGTGCCAGCAGTTTTGGGGAGCAGTTCTTC
CDR3: CASSFGEQFF

J: TRBJ1-2
size: .
V: TRBV19
D: TRBD1
DNA: TGTGCCAGTAGTATTCTCCGGGACAGGGGTTCAGGTGGCTACACCTTC
CDR3: CASSILRDRGSGGYTF

J: TRBJ2-7
size: .
V: TRBV27
D: TRBD1
DNA: TGTGCCAGCAGTAACGGACAGGGACGGGGCGAGCAGTACTTC
CDR3: CASSNGQGRGEQYF

J: TRBJ2-7
size: .
V: TRBV4-1
D: TRBD1
DNA: TGCGCCAGCAGCCCGGGACAGGGGAGCTACGAGCAGTACTTC
CDR3: CASSPGQGSYEQYF

J: TRBJ2-3
size: .
V: TRBV7-6
D: TRBD2
DNA: TGTGCCAGCAGCTTACTGCTCGCGGGAGGTTTCACAGATACGCAGTATTTT
CDR3: CASSLLLAGGFTDTQYF

J: TRBJ2-1
size: .
V: TRBV2
D: TRBD1
DNA: TGTGCCAGCAATCCCCGCCGGGACAGGGGATACAATGAGCAGTTCTTC
CDR3: CASNPRRDRGYNEQFF

J: TRBJ2-6
size: .
V: TRBV28
D: .
DNA: TGTGCCAGCAGTTTGGCAGCCCTAGCTGGGGCCAACGTCCTGACTTTC
CDR3: CASSLAALAGANVLTF

J: TRBJ2-7
size: few
V: TRBV2
D: .
DNA: TGTGCCAGCAGTCGGCTTCCCGAGCAGTACTTC
CDR3: CASSRLPEQYF

J: TRBJ2-7
size: once
V: TRBV27
D: .
DNA: TGTGCCAGCAGTTTATACCCTAGCTCCTACGAGCAGTACTTC
CDR3: CASSLYPSSYEQYF

J: TRBJ2-2
size: .
V: TRBV7-3
D: TRBD1
DNA: TGTGCCAGCAGCCCCGACAGGGCGGTGACCGGGGAGCTGTTTTTT
CDR3: CASSPDRAVTGELFF

J: TRBJ2-2
size: once
V: TRBV5-1
D: .
DNA: TGCGCCAGCACCAATCGAAACACCGGGGAGCTGTTTTTT
CDR3: CASTNRNTGELFF

J: TRBJ1-2
size: .
V: TRBV30
D: .
DNA: TGTGCCTGTACCCCCGCAAGGGATTATGGCTACACCTTC
CDR3: CACTPARDYGYTF

J: TRBJ1-5
size: .
V: TRBV7-2
D: TRBD1
DNA: TGTGCCAGCAGCATACGGACAGGGAGTGGGAATCAGCCCCAGCATTTT
CDR3: CASSIRTGSGNQPQHF

J: TRBJ2-7
size: .
V: TRBV7-7
D: TRBD1
DNA: TGTGCCAGCAGGTCGTTAACAGGGGTAGGAGGCCGGTACTTC
CDR3: CASRSLTGVGGRYF

J: TRBJ2-7
size: .
V: TRBV7-6
D: .
DNA: TGTGCCAGCAGCCAATACGAGCAGTACTTC
CDR3: CASSQYEQYF

J: TRBJ2-1
size: .
V: TRBV2
D: TRBD1
DNA: TGTGCCAGCATCGGACAGGGGTTACGGAATGAGCAGTTCTTC
CDR3: CASIGQGLRNEQFF

J: TRBJ2-1
size: .
V: TRBV7-9
D: TRBD1
DNA: TGTGCCAGCAGCTTAGGGGACAGGGTCAACAATGAGCAGTTCTTC
CDR3: CASSLGDRVNNEQFF

J: TRBJ2-5
size: .
V: TRBV29-1
D: .
DNA: TGCAGCGTTGGGCAGGGAGGGGGACAAGAGACCCAGTACTTC
CDR3: CSVGQGGGQETQYF

J: TRBJ1-5
size: few
V: TRBV28
D: .
DNA: TGTGCCAGCAGTTTACTGGCGAGGAACAATAATCAGCCCCAGCATTTT
CDR3: CASSLLARNNNQPQHF

J: TRBJ2-7
size: .
V: TRBV30
D: .
DNA: TGTGCCTGGAGTGTACAGATCAGGAGCCACGAGCAGTACTTC
CDR3: CAWSVQIRSHEQYF

J: TRBJ1-4
size: .
V: TRBV5-6
D: .
DNA: TGTGCCAGCAGTTACTCTACCCTGGCGGGGGAAAAACTGTTTTTT
CDR3: CASSYSTLAGEKLFF

J: TRBJ2-7
size: once
V: TRBV7-3
D: .
DNA: TGTGCCAGCAGCTTAACGGGTGGGTCCCAGTACTTC
CDR3: CASSLTGGSQYF

J: TRBJ2-1
size: .
V: TRBV29-1
D: TRBD2
DNA: TGCAGCGTTGACTGGACTAGTCTCGTCCTCAATGAGCAGTTCTTC
CDR3: CSVDWTSLVLNEQFF

J: TRBJ1-2
size: .
V: TRBV9
D: .
DNA: TGTGCCGCAGGTCCGGGGGCGGGTGGCTACACCTTC
CDR3: CAAGPGAGGYTF

J: TRBJ2-5
size: .
V: TRBV5-1
D: .
DNA: TGCGCCAGCAGCTTGGACCCAGGGGGGTGGGGCACACAAGAGACCCAGTACTTC
CDR3: CASSLDPGGWGTQETQYF

J: TRBJ2-7
size: many
V: TRBV10-3
D: .
DNA: TGTGCCATCAGTGAGTCTCTAGGTTACGAGCAGTACTTC
CDR3: CAISESLGYEQYF

J: TRBJ2-2
size: .
V: TRBV9
D: .
DNA: TGTGCCAGCAGCGTAATCCGGGGTGGGAACACCGGGGAGCTGTTTTTT
CDR3: CASSVIRGGNTGELFF

J: TRBJ2-7
size: .
V: TRBV4-2
D: .
DNA: TGTGCCAGCAGCCAAGATATTTCCTCCTACGAGCAGTACTTC
CDR3: CASSQDISSYEQYF

J: TRBJ2-7
size: .
V: TRBV6-5
D: .
DNA: TGTGCCAGCCGGGACCGGACCACAACCTACGAGCAGTACTTC
CDR3: CASRDRTTTYEQYF

J: TRBJ2-5
size: .
V: TRBV5-1
D: .
DNA: TGCGCCAGCAGCCTTTTTGGGGGGAAGGAGACCCAGTACTTC
CDR3: CASSLFGGKETQYF

J: TRBJ2-5
size: .
V: TRBV27
D: TRBD2
DNA: TGTGCCAGCAGTTCTCCCCTTAGCGGGGGGGGTGAGACCCAGTACTTC
CDR3: CASSSPLSGGGETQYF

J: TRBJ1-2
size: .
V: TRBV7-2
D: .
DNA: TGTGCCAGCAGCTTCGGTTACTATGGCTACACCTTC
CDR3: CASSFGYYGYTF

J: TRBJ1-5
size: .
V: TRBV25-1
D: .
DNA: TGTGCCAGCAGTGATTCAGGGAATAGCAATCAGCCCCAGCATTTT
CDR3: CASSDSGNSNQPQHF

J: TRBJ2-7
size: few
V: TRBV2
D: .
DNA: TGTGCCAGCAGTGAAGTTCGGCCAGGATTCTCCTACGAGCAGTACTTC
CDR3: CASSEVRPGFSYEQYF

J: TRBJ2-2
size: .
V: TRBV5-1
D: TRBD2
DNA: TGCGCCAGCAGCTTGGTCGCGGCTAGCGGAAACACCGGGGAGCTGTTTTTT
CDR3: CASSLVAASGNTGELFF

J: TRBJ2-5
size: .
V: TRBV7-9
D: TRBD1
DNA: TGTGCCAGCACCCCCCGACAGGGGAAAACCCAGTACTTC
CDR3: CASTPRQGKTQYF

J: TRBJ2-2
size: .
V: TRBV5-4
D: .
DNA: TGTGCCAGCAGCTTGGAGGTTAACACCGGGGAGCTGTTTTTT
CDR3: CASSLEVNTGELFF